This T cell receptor beta chain was sequenced in a study of blood T cell repertoires in COVID-19 (dated by TCRdb to about 2020). In the study overall: Samples from collaborators originated in the United States, Italy and Spain and spanned both the acute and convalescent phases of COVID-19. The repertoires were released in a freely available public database meant as a resource for research on the immune response to SARS-CoV-2. The prospective study material was composed of cDNA or gDNA derived from T cells, B-cell-depleted T cells, or PBMCs. Deeply sampled blood TCRbeta repertoires from subjects exposed to, actively infected with, or recovered from COVID-19 were included in the dataset. The sample metadata nearly always contained a de-identified subject ID, COVID-19 status, age in years and sex. The samples were drawn from the first 160 participants of the ongoing ImmuneRACE study and from over 950 subjects provided by 6 global collaborators. HLA class I and class II types, where available, came from metadata supplied by the sample provider rather than from assay-based typing.

Whole blood was collected in K2EDTA tubes by collaborating institutions according to the institutions' own protocols. Collaborator samples were shipped for TCRbeta analysis as frozen whole blood, isolated PBMCs, or DNA extracted from either sample type. Summary of the overall study and its limitations: Clinical and demographic metadata were provided uncurated, with the amount varying by source and participant.

Points on this clone: What this receptor recognizes is not known. Base qualities are not at hand, and no much larger clone is one base apart.

V ends up 1 base short and J 3 bases short, with an unmatched junction base count of 5. Counted from cysteine to phenylalanine, this CDR3 has 16 amino acids. CDR3 DNA only is kept here, 48 bases in frame from base 1. The germline V gene (reference sequence) specifies SEHNR as CDR1 and FQNEAQ as CDR2. TCRbeta CDR3 regions were amplified from genomic DNA using the immunoSEQ Assay, a bias-controlled multiplex PCR. On the authors' methods: The number of nucleated cells in each sample was estimated by amplification of reference gene primers within the assay. Sequence reads were collapsed and filtered to measure the absolute abundance of every unique TCRbeta CDR3 rearrangement. For each sample, productive Simpson clonality was calculated as the square root of Simpson's diversity index across productive rearrangements. Not all clones reach the TCRdb copy of this immuneACCESS table, which keeps in-frame sequences only. Checked studies attribute under half of the gap to unresolved V genes and leave the rest unexplained. That table furnishes V, J and clone size, whereas the DNA furnished D and trimming. Present in this sample are 50,000 to 75,000 clones, around 77% of which were seen just once. The leading ten clones occupy about a fifth of the sample.

Sequencing used peripheral blood. The chain was built from TRBV7-9 and TRBJ2-1; the junction holds 8 bases that match TRBD1. The receptor was isolated from a man older than 75 with active or convalescent COVID-19. The DNA sequence is as follows: TGTGCCAGCAGCTTAGTGGCTGGACAGGGCTACAATGAGCAGTTCTTC. This yields the protein CASSLVAGQGYNEQFF.